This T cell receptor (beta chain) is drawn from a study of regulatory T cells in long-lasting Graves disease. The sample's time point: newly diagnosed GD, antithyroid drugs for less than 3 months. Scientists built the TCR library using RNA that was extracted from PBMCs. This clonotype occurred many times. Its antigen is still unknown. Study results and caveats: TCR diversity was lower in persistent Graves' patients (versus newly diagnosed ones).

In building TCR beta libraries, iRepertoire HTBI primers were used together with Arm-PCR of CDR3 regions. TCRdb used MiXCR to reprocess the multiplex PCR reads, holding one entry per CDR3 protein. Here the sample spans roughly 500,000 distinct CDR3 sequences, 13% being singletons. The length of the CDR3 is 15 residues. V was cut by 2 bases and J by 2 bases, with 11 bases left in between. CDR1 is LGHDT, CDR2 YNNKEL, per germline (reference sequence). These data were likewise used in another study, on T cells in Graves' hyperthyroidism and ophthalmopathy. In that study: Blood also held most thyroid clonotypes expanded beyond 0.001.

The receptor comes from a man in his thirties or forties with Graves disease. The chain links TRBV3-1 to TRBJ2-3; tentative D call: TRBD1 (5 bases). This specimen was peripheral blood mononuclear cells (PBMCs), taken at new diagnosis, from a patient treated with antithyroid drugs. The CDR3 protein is CASSQLGAHTDTQYF. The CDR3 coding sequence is TGTGCCAGCAGCCAACTTGGGGCGCACACAGATACGCAGTATTTT.